What follows are 15 T cell receptor beta chains derived from one specimen sequenced in a study of blood T cell repertoires in COVID-19. Method: immunoSEQ multiplex PCR; TCRdb's copy keeps in-frame clones and lacks some. Here the sample spans a few hundred thousand clones, 70% to 90% being singletons. Sequencing was done on a sample of peripheral blood. All receptors derive from a man in his forties or fifties with acute or convalescent COVID-19.

The chain couples TRBV10-3 to TRBJ1-1, with TRBD1 matching 8 bases. Losses at the gene ends were 10 bases for V and 1 base for J; bases not matched to a gene: 11. The CDR3 extends over 15 amino acids. Germline V gene sequence: CDR1 ENHRY, CDR2 SYGVKD. The CDR3 spells CATRAADRGNTEAFF. Here the CDR3 DNA reads TGTGCCACTCGCGCGGCCGACAGGGGGAACACTGAAGCTTTCTTT.

The V gene is TRBV5-1, the J gene TRBJ1-4, with 8 positions matching TRBD1. CDR1 is SGHRS, CDR2 YFSETQ, per germline. V was clipped by 3 bases and J by 6 bases; unmatched bases: 10. The CDR3 is 16 residues long. CDR3 sequence (DNA): TGCGCCAGCAGCTCCGCAAGGGGACAGGTCTATGAAAAACTGTTTTTT. Protein product: CASSSARGQVYEKLFF.

The chain is built from TRBV9 and TRBJ2-1; 12 bases align to TRBD2. Looked up from germline, CDR1 is SGDLS and CDR2 is YYNGEE. The length of the CDR3 is 16 residues. Trimming took 2 bases from V and 7 from J; bases not matched to a gene: 7. CDR3 protein: CASSVRLAGAVNEQFF. The CDR3 nucleotides read TGTGCCAGCAGCGTGAGACTAGCGGGAGCGGTAAATGAGCAGTTCTTC. Full variable domain (missing parts from reference TRBV9 and TRBJ2-1): DSGVTQTPKHLITATGQRVTLRCSPRSGDLSVYWYQQSLDQGLQFLIQYYNGEERAKGNILERFSAQQFPDLHSELNLSSLELGDSALYFCASSVRLAGAVNEQFFGPGTRLTVL.

This clone was counted once. The chain employs TRBV7-9 and TRBJ1-1; 7 bases fit TRBD1. CDR1 is SEHNR, CDR2 FQNEAQ, per germline (reference sequence). There are 13 residues in the CDR3. The ends lost 5 bases at V and 7 bases at J; junction bases unmatched: 7. In DNA, the CDR3 is TGTGCCAGCAGCCAGGGGGTGGACGGTGAAGCTTTCTTT. It specifies CASSQGVDGEAFF. Looking up the rest from reference TRBV7-9 and TRBJ1-1 gives the full variable domain: DTGVSQNPRHKITKRGQNVTFRCDPISEHNRLYWYRQTLGQGPEFLTYFQNEAQLEKSRLLSDRFSAERPKGSFSTLEIQRTEQGDSAMYLCASSQGVDGEAFFGQGTRLTVV.

The genes are TRBV7-9 and TRBJ1-2, with TRBD1 as a possible D gene (5 bases). This CDR3 contains 13 residues. Trimming removed 5 bases at V and 7 bases at J, with 14 bases between. In germline, CDR1 is SEHNR, CDR2 FQNEAQ (reference sequence). CDR3 residues: CASSPRQPLGYTF. Here the CDR3 DNA reads TGTGCCAGCAGCCCGCGACAGCCCCTTGGCTACACCTTC.

The chain uses TRBV6-5 and TRBJ1-1; 9 bases are shared with TRBD1. Germline V lookup: CDR1 MNHEY, CDR2 SVGAGI. J was trimmed by 6 bases and V by 0 bases; bases with no gene match: 2. This CDR3 contains 14 residues. For the CDR3, the DNA is TGTGCCAGCAGTTACTCGTACAGGGGGCCTGAAGCTTTCTTT. It specifies CASSYSYRGPEAFF.

The chain employs TRBV5-1 and TRBJ2-2; D gene uncertain. CDR1 SGHRS and CDR2 YFSETQ come from the germline V gene. This CDR3 spans 13 amino acids. The germline V and J ends were trimmed by 2 bases and 4 bases, with 6 bases remaining between them. The DNA for the CDR3 is TGCGCCAGCAGCTTCCTGTCCACCGGGGAGCTGTTTTTT. Residues: CASSFLSTGELFF.

This clone was seen at least ten times. The V and J genes are TRBV10-1 and TRBJ1-5; 10 nucleotides line up with TRBD1. CDR1 and CDR2 (germline): WNHNN, SYGVQD (reference sequence). V was clipped by 6 bases and J by 5 bases; unmatched bases: 1. This CDR3 has 13 amino acids. The CDR3 DNA follows: TGCGCCAGCAGGACAGGGGGCGATCAGCCCCAGCATTTT. Translated: CASRTGGDQPQHF.

The genes are TRBV7-9 and TRBJ2-7, with a tentative D call TRBD1 (5 bases). CDR1 and CDR2 (germline): SEHNR, FQNEAQ (reference sequence). The CDR3 covers 13 residues. V was cut by 4 bases and J by 2 bases, with 9 bases left in between. The CDR3 loop is CASSWGSTYEQYF. CDR3 bases: TGTGCCAGCAGCTGGGGCAGCACCTACGAGCAGTACTTC. The complete variable domain, with remaining parts taken from reference TRBV7-9 and TRBJ2-7, reads DTGVSQNPRHKITKRGQNVTFRCDPISEHNRLYWYRQTLGQGPEFLTYFQNEAQLEKSRLLSDRFSAERPKGSFSTLEIQRTEQGDSAMYLCASSWGSTYEQYFGPGTRLTVT.

As regards this clone: Other DNA sequences in the same sample also yield this CDR3. V is TRBV28 and J is TRBJ2-3; 7 bases match TRBD1. This CDR3 has 14 amino acids. Looked up from germline, CDR1 is MDHEN and CDR2 is SYDVKM. V was pared by 4 bases and J by 1 base, with 2 bases of the junction left unmatched. CDR3 bases: TGTGCCAGCAGTTCCGGACAGGGCACAGATACGCAGTATTTT. Translation gives CASSSGQGTDTQYF. The variable domain in full, with the rest retrieved from reference TRBV28 and TRBJ2-3, is DVKVTQSSRYLVKRTGEKVFLECVQDMDHENMFWYRQDPGLGLRLIYFSYDVKMKEKGDIPEGYSVSREKKERFSLILESASTNQTSMYLCASSSGQGTDTQYFGPGTRLTVL.

This sequence joins TRBV6-1 and TRBJ2-2; D not certain. V shed 4 bases and J shed 0 bases, with 15 bases lying between them. The CDR3 contains 17 residues. Germline lookup yields CDR1 MNHNS and CDR2 SASEGT. CDR3 loop: CASSGQLGSANTGELFF. Here the CDR3 DNA reads TGTGCCAGCAGTGGGCAGCTAGGTTCCGCGAACACCGGGGAGCTGTTTTTT.

The V and J genes are TRBV28 and TRBJ1-2; the match to TRBD1 covers 9 bases. The V segment lost 9 bases and the J segment 4 bases; nucleotides outside the gene matches: 9. The CDR3 has 14 residues. Germline V gene lookup returns CDR1 MDHEN and CDR2 SYDVKM. CDR3 region: CASVTGGAGYGYTF. As DNA, the CDR3 is TGTGCCAGTGTCACAGGGGGCGCTGGCTATGGCTACACCTTC.

This clone was observed a single time. CDR3 region: CASSPAGEETQYF. As DNA, the CDR3 is TGCGCCAGCAGCCCCGCGGGGGAGGAGACCCAGTACTTC. The J gene is TRBJ2-5, the V gene TRBV5-1; 7 bases fit TRBD2. Germline CDR1 is SGHRS and CDR2 is YFSETQ. The ends lost 4 bases at V and 5 bases at J; junction bases unmatched: 5. The CDR3 is made up of 13 amino acids.

The rearrangement uses TRBV3-1 (or the pseudogene TRBV3-2) and TRBJ2-1; TRBD1 matches at 10 bases. The CDR3 runs 19 residues. The V and J ends lost 2 bases and 5 bases, in that order; junction bases with no gene match: 15. The germline V gene encodes CDR1 LGHDT and CDR2 YNNKEL (reference sequence). The CDR3 nucleotides read TGTGCCAGCAGCCAACAGGGACAGGGGATTAGCGCGTTCGACAATGAGCAGTTCTTC. Translating it yields CASSQQGQGISAFDNEQFF.

The genes are TRBV24-1 and TRBJ2-5; 12 bases map to TRBD2. Germline CDR1 and CDR2: KGHDR and SFDVKD. The CDR3 extends over 14 amino acids. Trimming cost V 9 bases and J 1 base; bases outside gene matches: 2. The CDR3 DNA sequence: TGTGCCACCGGACTAGCGGGACCCCAAGAGACCCAGTACTTC. Protein product: CATGLAGPQETQYF.